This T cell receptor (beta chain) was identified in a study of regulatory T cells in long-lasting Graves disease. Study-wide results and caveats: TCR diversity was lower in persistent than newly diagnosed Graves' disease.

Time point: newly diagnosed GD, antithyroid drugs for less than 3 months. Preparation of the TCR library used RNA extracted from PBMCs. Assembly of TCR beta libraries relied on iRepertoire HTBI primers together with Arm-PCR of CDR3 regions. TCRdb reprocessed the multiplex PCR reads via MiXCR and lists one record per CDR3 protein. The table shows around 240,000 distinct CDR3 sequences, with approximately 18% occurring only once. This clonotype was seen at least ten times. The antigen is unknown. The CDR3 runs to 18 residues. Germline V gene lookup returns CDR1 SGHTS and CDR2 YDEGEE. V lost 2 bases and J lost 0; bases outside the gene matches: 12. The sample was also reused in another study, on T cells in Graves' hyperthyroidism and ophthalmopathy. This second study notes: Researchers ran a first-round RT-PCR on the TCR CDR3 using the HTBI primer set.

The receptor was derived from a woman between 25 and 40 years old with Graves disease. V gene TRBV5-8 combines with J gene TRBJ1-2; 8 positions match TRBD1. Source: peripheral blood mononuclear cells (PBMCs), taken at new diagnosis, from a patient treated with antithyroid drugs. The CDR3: CASSFRLRDRRSNYGYTF. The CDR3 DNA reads TGTGCCAGCAGCTTCAGGTTGAGGGACAGGAGGTCTAACTATGGCTACACCTTC.